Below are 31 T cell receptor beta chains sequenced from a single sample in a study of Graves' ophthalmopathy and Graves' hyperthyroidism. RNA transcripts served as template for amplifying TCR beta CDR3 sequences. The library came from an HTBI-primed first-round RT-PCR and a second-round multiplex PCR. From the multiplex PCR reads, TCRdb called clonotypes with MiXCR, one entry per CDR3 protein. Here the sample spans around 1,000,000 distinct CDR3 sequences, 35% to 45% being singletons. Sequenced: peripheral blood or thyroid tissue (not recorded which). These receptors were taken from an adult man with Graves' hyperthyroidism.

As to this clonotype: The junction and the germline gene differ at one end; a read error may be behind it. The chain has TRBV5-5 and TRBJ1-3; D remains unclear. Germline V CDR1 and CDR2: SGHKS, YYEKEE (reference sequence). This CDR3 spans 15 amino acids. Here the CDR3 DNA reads TGCGCCAGCAGCCAAACAGAGGTCTCTGGAAACACCATATATTTT. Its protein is CASSQTEVSGNTIYF.

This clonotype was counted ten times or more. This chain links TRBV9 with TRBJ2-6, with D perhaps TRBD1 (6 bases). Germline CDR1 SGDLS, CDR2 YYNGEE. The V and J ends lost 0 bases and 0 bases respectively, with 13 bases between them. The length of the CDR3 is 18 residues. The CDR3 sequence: CASSVEGDGHSGANVLTF. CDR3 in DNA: TGTGCCAGCAGCGTAGAGGGGGACGGGCACTCTGGGGCCAACGTCCTGACTTTC.

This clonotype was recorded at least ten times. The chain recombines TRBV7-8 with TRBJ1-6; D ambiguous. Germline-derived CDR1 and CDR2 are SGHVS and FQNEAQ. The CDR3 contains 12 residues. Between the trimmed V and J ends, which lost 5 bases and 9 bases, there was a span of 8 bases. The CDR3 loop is CASSPVSSPLHF. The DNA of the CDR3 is TGTGCCAGCAGCCCTGTCTCTTCACCCCTCCACTTT.

In DNA form, the CDR3 reads TGTGCCAGCAATTCTGGCACTTTGACAGGACTAAATTCACCCCTCCACTTT. Encoded protein: CASNSGTLTGLNSPLHF. The chain uses TRBV6-6 and TRBJ1-6, with D perhaps matching TRBD1 (6 bases). V lost 7 bases to trimming and J lost 7 bases, with 23 bases between them. CDR3 size: 17 residues. The V gene's germline CDR1 is MNHNY and CDR2 SVGAGI (reference sequence).

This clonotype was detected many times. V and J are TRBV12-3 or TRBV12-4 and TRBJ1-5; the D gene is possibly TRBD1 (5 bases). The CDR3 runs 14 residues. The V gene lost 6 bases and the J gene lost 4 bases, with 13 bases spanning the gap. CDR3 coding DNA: TGTGCCAGCAGCTCAGGGTTGGGAAATCAGCCCCAGCATTTT. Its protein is CASSSGLGNQPQHF.

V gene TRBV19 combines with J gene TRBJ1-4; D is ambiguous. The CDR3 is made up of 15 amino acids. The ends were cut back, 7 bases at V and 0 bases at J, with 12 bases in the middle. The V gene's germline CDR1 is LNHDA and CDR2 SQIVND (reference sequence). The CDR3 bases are TGTGCCAGTAACATCGGGCTTGCAACTAATGAAAAACTGTTTTTT. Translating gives CASNIGLATNEKLFF.

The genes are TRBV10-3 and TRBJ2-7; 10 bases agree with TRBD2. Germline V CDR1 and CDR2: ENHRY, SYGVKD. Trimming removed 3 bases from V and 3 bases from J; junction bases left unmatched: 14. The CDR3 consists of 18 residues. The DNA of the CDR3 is TGTGCCATCAGTGATCTGAAGCGGGAGGGGTTGTTGGTCTACGAGCAGTACTTC. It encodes CAISDLKREGLLVYEQYF.

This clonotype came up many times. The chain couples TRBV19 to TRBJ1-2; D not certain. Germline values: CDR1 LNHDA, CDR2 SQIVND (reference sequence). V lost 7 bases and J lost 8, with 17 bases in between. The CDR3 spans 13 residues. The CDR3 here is CASTNSPVRGYTF. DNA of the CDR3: TGTGCCAGTACAAATTCGCCGGTCCGAGGCTACACCTTC.

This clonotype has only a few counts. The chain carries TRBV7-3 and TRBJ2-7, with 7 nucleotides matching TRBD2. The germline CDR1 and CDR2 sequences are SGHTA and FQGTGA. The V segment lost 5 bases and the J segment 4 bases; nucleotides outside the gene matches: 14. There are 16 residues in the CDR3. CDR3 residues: CASSRDPGTTLYEQYF. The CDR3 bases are TGTGCCAGCAGCCGTGACCCCGGGACTACGCTATACGAGCAGTACTTC.

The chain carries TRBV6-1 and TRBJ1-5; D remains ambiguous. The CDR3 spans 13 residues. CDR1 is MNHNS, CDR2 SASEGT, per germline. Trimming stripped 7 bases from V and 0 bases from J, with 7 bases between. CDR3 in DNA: TGTGCCAGCAACAGAAATAGCAATCAGCCCCAGCATTTT. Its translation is CASNRNSNQPQHF.

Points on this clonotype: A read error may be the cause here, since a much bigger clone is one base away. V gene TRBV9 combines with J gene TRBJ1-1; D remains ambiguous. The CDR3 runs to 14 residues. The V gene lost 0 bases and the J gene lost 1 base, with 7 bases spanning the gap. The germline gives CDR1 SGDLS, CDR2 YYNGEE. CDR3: CASSVATKNTEAFF. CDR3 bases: TGTGCCAGCAGCGTAGCTACAAAGAACACTGAAGCTTTCTTT.

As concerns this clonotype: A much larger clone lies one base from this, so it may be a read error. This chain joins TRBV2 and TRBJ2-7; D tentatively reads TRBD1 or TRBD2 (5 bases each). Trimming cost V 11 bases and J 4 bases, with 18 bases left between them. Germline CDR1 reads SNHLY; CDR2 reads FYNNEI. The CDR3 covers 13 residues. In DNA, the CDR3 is TGTGCCGGCATGGGGGTAGGGAATTACGAGCAGTACTTC. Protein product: CAGMGVGNYEQYF.

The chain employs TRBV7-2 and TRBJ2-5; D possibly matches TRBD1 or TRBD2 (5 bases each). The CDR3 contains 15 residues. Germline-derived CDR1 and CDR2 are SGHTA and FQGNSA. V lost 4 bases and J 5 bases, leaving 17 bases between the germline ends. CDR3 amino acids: CASSYREGEGETQYF. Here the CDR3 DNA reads TGTGCCAGCAGCTACCGGGAAGGGGAAGGCGAGACCCAGTACTTC. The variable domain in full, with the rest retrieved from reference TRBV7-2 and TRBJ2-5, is GAGVSQSPSNKVTEKGKDVELRCDPISGHTALYWYRQSLGQGLEFLIYFQGNSAPDKSGLPSDRFSAERTGGSVSTLTIQRTQQEDSAVYLCASSYREGEGETQYFGPGTRLLVL.

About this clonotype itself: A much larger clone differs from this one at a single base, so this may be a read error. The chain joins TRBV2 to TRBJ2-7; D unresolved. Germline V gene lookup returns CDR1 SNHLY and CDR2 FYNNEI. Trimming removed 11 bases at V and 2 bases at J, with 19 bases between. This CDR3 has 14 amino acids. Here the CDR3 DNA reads TGTGCCGCCGAATTGGACGGTAGCCCCTACGAGCAGTACTTC. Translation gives CAAELDGSPYEQYF. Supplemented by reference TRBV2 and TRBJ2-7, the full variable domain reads EPEVTQTPSHQVTQMGQEVILRCVPISNHLYFYWYRQILGQKVEFLVSFYNNEISEKSEIFDDQFSVERPDGSNFTLKIRSTKLEDSAMYFCAAELDGSPYEQYFGPGTRLTVT.

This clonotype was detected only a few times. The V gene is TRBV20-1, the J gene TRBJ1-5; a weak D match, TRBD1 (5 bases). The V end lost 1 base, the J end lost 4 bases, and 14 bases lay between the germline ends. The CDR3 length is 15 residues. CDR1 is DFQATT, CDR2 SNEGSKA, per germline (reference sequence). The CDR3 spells CSARAPGTLNQPQHF. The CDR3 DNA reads TGCAGTGCTAGAGCTCCTGGGACTTTAAATCAGCCCCAGCATTTT.

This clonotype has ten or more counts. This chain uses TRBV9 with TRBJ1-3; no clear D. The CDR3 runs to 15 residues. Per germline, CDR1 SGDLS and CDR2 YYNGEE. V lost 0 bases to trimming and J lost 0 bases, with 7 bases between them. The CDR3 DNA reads TGTGCCAGCAGCGTAGAGCCGGGCTCTGGAAACACCATATATTTT. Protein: CASSVEPGSGNTIYF.

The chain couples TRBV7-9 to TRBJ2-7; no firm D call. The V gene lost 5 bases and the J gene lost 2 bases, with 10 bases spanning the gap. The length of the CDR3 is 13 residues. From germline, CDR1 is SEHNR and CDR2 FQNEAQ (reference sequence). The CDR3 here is CASSLKWTYEQYF. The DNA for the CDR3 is TGTGCCAGCAGCCTCAAGTGGACCTACGAGCAGTACTTC.

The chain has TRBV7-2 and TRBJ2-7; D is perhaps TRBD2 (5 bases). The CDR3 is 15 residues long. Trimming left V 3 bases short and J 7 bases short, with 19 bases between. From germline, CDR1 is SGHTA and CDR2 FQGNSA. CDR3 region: CASSLAPQHSGEQYF. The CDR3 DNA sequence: TGTGCCAGCAGCTTGGCCCCCCAACACTCGGGGGAGCAGTACTTC.

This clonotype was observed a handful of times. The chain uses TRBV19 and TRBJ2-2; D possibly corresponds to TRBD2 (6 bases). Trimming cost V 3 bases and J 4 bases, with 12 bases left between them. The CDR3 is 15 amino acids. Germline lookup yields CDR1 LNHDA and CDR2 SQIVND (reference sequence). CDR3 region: CASSILGGLTGELFF. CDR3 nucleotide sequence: TGTGCCAGTAGTATTCTGGGGGGACTCACCGGGGAGCTGTTTTTT.

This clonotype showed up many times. The CDR3 here is CASSLGQGELFF. DNA for the CDR3: TGTGCCAGCAGCTTAGGACAGGGAGAACTGTTTTTT. This chain connects TRBV7-2 to TRBJ2-2, with 7 positions matching TRBD1. CDR1 and CDR2 (germline): SGHTA, FQGNSA. V dropped 1 base and J dropped 14; count of bases not matched to a gene: 4. CDR3 length: 12 residues.

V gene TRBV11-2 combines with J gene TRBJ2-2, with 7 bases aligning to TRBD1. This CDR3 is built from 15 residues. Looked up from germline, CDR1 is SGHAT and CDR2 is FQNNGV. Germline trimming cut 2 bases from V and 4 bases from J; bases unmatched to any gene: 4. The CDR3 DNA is TGTGCCAGCAGCTTAAGGGGGCTGATCACCGGGGAGCTGTTTTTT. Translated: CASSLRGLITGELFF.

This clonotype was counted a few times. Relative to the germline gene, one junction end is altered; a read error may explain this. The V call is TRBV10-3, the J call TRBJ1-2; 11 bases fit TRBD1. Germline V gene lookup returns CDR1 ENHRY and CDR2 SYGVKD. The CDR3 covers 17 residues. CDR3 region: CASSYSPRTGGAGGYTF. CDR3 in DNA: TGTGCCAGCAGTTACTCACCGAGGACAGGGGGCGCGGGTGGCTACACCTTC.

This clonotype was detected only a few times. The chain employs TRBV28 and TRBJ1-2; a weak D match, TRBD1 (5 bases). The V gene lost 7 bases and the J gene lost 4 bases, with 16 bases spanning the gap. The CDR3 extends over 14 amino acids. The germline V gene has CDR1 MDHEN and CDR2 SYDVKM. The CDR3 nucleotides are TGTGCCAGCATCAGAGGAGGGGATGGCTATGGCTACACCTTC. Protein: CASIRGGDGYGYTF.

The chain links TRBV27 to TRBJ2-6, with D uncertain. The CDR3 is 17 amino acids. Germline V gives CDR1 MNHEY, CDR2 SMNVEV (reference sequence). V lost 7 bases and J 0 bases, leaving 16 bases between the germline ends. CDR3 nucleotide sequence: TGTGCCAGCACGAAGGTGGGGTTCGGCTCTGGGGCCAACGTCCTGACTTTC. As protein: CASTKVGFGSGANVLTF.

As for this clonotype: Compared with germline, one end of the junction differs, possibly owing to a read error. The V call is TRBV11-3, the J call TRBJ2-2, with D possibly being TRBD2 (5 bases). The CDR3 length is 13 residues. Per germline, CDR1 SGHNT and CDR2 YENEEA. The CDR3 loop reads CASSLRNTGDLFF. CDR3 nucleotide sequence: TGTGCCAGCAGCTTACGAAACACCGGGGATCTGTTTTTT. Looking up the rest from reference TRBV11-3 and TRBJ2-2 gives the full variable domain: EAGVVQSPRYKIIEKKQPVAFWCNPISGHNTLYWYLQNLGQGPELLIRYENEEAVDDSQLPKDRFSAERLKGVDSTLKIQPAELGDSAVYLCASSLRNTGDLFFGEGSRLTVL.

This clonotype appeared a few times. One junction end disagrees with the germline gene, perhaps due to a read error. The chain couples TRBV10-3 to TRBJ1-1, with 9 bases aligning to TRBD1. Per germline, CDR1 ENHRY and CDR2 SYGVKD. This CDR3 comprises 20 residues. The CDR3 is CASSYAGQGTARRGNTEAFF. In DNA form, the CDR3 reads TGTGCCAGCAGTTACGCAGGACAGGGGACCGCCAGGCGTGGGAACACTGAAGCTTTCTTT.

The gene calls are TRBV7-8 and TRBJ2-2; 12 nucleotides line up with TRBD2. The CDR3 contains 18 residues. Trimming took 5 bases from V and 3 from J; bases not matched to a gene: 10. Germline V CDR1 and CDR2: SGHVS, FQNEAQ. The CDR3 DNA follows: TGTGCCAGCAGCCGAAACCCTAGCGGGAGGGCCGACACCGGGGAGCTGTTTTTT. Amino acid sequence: CASSRNPSGRADTGELFF.

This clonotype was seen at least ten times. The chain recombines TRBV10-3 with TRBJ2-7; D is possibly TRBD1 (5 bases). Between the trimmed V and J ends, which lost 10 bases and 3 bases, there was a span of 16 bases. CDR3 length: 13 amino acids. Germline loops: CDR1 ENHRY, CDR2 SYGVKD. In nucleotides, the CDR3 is TGTGCCACAACCCGACAGCACGACTACGAGCAGTACTTC. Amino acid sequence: CATTRQHDYEQYF.

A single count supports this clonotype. CDR3 nucleotide sequence: TGTGCCAGCAGTTTTTGGGACAGGATTTCCTATGGCTACACCTTC. It yields the protein CASSFWDRISYGYTF. J is TRBJ1-2 and V is TRBV25-1; TRBD1 aligns across 8 bases. This CDR3 is built from 15 residues. The trim removed 5 bases at V and 4 bases at J, leaving 9 bases unmatched. Per the germline V gene, CDR1 is MGHDK and CDR2 is SYGVNS.

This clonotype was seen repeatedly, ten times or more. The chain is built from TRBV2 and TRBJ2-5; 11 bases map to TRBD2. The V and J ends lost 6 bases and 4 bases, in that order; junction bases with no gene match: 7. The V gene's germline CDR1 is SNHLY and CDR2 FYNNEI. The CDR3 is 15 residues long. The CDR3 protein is CASRRRGTSGETQYF. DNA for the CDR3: TGTGCCAGCAGGCGCCGGGGGACTAGCGGAGAGACCCAGTACTTC.

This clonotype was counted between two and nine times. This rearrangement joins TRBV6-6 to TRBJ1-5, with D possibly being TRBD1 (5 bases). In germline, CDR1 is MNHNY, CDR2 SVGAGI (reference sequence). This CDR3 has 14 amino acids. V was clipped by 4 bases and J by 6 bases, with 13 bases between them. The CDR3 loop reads CASSSPQGSQPQHF. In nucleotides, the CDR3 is TGTGCCAGCAGTTCCCCCCAGGGCTCTCAGCCCCAGCATTTT.